The present T cell receptor (beta chain) was sequenced within a study of blood T cell repertoires in COVID-19 (dated by TCRdb to about 2020). Context from the whole study: The collaborator samples originated in the United States, Italy and Spain and spanned the acute and convalescent phases of COVID-19. The material from the prospective study consisted of cDNA or gDNA derived from T cells, B-cell-depleted T cells, or PBMCs. Subjects who had been exposed to COVID-19, were actively infected with it, or had recovered from it provided the deeply sampled blood TCRbeta repertoires that made up the dataset. The repertoires were released in a freely available public database intended as a resource for research on the immune response to SARS-CoV-2. Samples were obtained from the ongoing ImmuneRACE study (first 160 participants) and from 1,254 subjects provided by 6 global collaborators. The sample metadata nearly always contained a de-identified subject ID, COVID-19 status, age in years and sex. Where available, HLA class I and class II types were taken from metadata supplied by the sample provider and were not determined by assay-based typing.

TCRbeta CDR3 regions were amplified from genomic DNA using the immunoSEQ Assay, a bias-controlled multiplex PCR. In the authors' own workflow: The number of nucleated cells in each sample was estimated from the amplification of reference gene primers within the assay. To quantify the absolute abundance of each unique TCRbeta CDR3 rearrangement, sequence reads were collapsed and filtered. Productive Simpson clonality was computed per sample as the square root of Simpson's diversity index over productive rearrangements. In TCRdb, the immuneACCESS table is reduced to in-frame sequences with V and J assigned. These tables do not hold every clone; where another copy was compared, an unresolved V gene accounts for under half, and the others remain unexplained. V, J and clone size were drawn from that table, and D and trimming were deduced from the DNA. Present in this sample are tens of thousands of clones, about 78% of which were seen just once. The biggest ten clones account for roughly 15% of the sample.

The study at large found these results: Clinical and demographic metadata were provided uncurated, with the amount varying by source and participant.

Each collaborating institution followed its own protocols to collect whole blood in K2EDTA tubes. For TCRbeta analysis, collaborators shipped samples as frozen whole blood, isolated PBMCs, or DNA extracted from either of those sample types. This clone turned up a few times. Its antigen remains undetermined. Base quality data are lacking; no much larger clone is found one base away. The same CDR3 arises from other DNA sequences in this sample as well. The CDR3 has 12 amino acids, counting the end cysteine and phenylalanine. Only the CDR3 DNA is retained, 36 bases long and in frame from the first base. CDR1 and CDR2 were assigned from the germline V gene (reference sequence) as LNHDA and SQIVND. At the junction V is shortened by 3 bases and J by 4 bases, with 4 bases in between.

Recombination linked TRBV19 to TRBJ1-3, with the identity of the D gene unclear. Sequenced: peripheral blood. The sequence derives from a human donor in a cohort sampled during active COVID-19. The CDR3 has the sequence CASSIVGNTIYF. The base sequence is TGTGCCAGTAGTATCGTGGGAAACACCATATATTTT.